This T cell receptor (beta chain) is from a study of Graves' ophthalmopathy and Graves' hyperthyroidism. The study's findings and limits: Classification of ophthalmopathy versus stable hyperthyroidism by a 13-signature model yielded 85% to 90% sensitivity and 70% to 83% specificity. Most thyroid-expanded clonotypes exceeding 0.001 frequency were also found in blood.

As the template, RNA transcripts were used to amplify TCR beta CDR3 regions. Second-round multiplex PCR came after first-round RT-PCR with HTBI primers. In TCRdb, the multiplex PCR reads were re-called with MiXCR into one record per CDR3 protein. In the table there are 650,000 to 800,000 distinct CDR3 sequences, about 38% of which are singletons. Ten or more counts support this clonotype. As yet, its antigen is unknown. Fresh peripheral blood, about 10 ml, was the PBMC source. Input material: peripheral blood. This clonotype was sampled from an adult man with Graves' ophthalmopathy.

The CDR3 sequence is CASSLAHRSSYNSPLHF. The CDR3 bases are TGTGCCAGCAGCTTAGCACACAGGAGCTCCTATAATTCACCCCTCCACTTT. This chain uses TRBV7-9 with TRBJ1-6, with D tentatively TRBD1 (5 bases). V was clipped by 0 bases and J by 0 bases, with 9 bases between them. The CDR3 is 17 amino acids. Germline loops: CDR1 SEHNR, CDR2 FQNEAQ (reference sequence).